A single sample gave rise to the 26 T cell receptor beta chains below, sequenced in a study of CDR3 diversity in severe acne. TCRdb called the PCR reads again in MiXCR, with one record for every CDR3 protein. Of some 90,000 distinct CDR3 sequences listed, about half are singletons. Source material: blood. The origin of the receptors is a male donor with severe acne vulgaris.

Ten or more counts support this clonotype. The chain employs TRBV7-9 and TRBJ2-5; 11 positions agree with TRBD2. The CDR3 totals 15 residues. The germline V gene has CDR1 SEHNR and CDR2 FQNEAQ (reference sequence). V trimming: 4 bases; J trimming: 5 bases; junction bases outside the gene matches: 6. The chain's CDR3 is CASSYLAGGAETQYF. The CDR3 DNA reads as TGTGCCAGCAGCTACTTAGCGGGGGGGGCGGAGACCCAGTACTTC.

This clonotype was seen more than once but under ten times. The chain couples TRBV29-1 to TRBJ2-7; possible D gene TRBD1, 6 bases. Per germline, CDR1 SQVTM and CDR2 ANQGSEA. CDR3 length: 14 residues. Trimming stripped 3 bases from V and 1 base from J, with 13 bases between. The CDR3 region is CSVEGRGVSYEQYF. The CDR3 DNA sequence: TGCAGCGTTGAGGGCAGGGGAGTATCCTACGAGCAGTACTTC.

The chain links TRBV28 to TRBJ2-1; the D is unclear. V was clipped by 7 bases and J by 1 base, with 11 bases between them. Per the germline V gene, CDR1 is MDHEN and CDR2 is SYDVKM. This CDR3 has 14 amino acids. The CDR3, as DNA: TGTGCCAGCACCGGCGAAGATTCCTACAATGAGCAGTTCTTC. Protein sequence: CASTGEDSYNEQFF. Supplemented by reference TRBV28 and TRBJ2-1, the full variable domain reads DVKVTQSSRYLVKRTGEKVFLECVQDMDHENMFWYRQDPGLGLRLIYFSYDVKMKEKGDIPEGYSVSREKKERFSLILESASTNQTSMYLCASTGEDSYNEQFFGPGTRLTVL.

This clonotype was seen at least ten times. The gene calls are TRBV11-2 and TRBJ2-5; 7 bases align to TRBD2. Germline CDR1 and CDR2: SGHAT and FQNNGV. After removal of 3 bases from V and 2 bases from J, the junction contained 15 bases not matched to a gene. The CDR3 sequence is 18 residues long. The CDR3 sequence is CASSFVASGPARQETQYF. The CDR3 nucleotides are TGTGCCAGCAGCTTTGTGGCTAGCGGACCCGCGCGGCAAGAGACCCAGTACTTC.

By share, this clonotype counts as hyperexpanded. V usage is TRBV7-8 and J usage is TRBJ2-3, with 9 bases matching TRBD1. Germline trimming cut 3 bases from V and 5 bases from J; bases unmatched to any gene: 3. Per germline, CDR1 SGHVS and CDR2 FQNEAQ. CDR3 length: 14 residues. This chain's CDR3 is CASSFTGGVDTQYF. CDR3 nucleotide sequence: TGTGCCAGCAGCTTTACAGGGGGCGTAGATACGCAGTATTTT.

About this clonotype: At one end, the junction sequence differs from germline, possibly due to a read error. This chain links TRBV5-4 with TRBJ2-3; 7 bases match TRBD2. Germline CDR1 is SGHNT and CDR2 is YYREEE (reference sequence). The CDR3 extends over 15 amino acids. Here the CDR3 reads CACSSLAGEGDTQYF. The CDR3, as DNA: TGTGCCTGCAGCTCCCTGGCGGGAGAGGGAGATACGCAGTATTTT.

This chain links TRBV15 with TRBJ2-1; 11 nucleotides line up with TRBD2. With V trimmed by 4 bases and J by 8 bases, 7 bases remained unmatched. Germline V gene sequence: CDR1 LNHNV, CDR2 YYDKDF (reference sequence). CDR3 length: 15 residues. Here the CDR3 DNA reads TGTGCCACCAGCATTGGACTAGCGGGTGGTGATGAGCAGTTCTTC. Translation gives CATSIGLAGGDEQFF.

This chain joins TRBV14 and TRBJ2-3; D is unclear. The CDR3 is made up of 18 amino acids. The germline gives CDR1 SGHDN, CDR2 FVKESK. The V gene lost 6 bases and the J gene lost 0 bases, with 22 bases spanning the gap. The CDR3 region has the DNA TGTGCCAGCAGTCCAGAAGAATGGGCGGAGAGTAGCACAGATACGCAGTATTTT. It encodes CASSPEEWAESSTDTQYF.

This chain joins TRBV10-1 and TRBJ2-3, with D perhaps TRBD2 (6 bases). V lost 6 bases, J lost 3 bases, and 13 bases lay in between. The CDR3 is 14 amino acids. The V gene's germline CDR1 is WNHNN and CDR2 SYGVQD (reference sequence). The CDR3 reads CASSDTSSTDTQYF. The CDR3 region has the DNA TGCGCCAGCAGCGACACTAGCAGTACAGATACGCAGTATTTT.

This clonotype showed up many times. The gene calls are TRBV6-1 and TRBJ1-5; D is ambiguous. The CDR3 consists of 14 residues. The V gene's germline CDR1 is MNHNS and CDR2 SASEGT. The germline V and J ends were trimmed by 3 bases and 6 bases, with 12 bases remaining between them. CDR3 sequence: CASSERAGSQPQHF. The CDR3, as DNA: TGTGCCAGCAGTGAGAGGGCAGGCTCTCAGCCCCAGCATTTT.

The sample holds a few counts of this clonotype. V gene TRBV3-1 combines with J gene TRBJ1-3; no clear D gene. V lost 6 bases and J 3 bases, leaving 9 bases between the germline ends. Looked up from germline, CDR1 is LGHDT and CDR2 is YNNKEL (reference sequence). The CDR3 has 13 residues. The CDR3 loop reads CASSSRGGNTIYF. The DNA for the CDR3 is TGTGCCAGCAGTTCCCGAGGTGGAAACACCATATATTTT. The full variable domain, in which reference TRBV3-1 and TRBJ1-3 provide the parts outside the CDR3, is DTAVSQTPKYLVTQMGNDKSIKCEQNLGHDTMYWYKQDSKKFLKIMFSYNNKELIINETVPNRFSPKSPDKAHLNLHINSLELGDSAVYFCASSSRGGNTIYFGEGSWLTVV.

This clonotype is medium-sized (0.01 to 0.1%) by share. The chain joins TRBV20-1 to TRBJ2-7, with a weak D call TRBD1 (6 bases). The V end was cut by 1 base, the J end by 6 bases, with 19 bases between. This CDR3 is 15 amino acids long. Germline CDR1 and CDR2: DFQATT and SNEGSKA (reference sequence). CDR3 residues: CSARVQGRGEVEQYF. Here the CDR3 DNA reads TGCAGTGCTAGAGTACAAGGCAGGGGAGAGGTCGAGCAGTACTTC.

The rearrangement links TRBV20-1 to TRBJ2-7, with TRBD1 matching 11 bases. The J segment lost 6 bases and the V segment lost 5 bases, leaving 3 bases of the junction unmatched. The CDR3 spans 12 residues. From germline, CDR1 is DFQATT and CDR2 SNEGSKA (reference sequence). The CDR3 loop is CSAEGQGAEQYF. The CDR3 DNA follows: TGCAGTGCTGAAGGACAGGGGGCCGAGCAGTACTTC.

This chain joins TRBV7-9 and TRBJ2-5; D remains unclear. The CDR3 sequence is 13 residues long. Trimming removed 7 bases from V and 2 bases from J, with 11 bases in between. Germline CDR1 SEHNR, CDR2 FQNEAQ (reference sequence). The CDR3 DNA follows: TGTGCCAGCAATCGGGTCAGTCAAGAGACCCAGTACTTC. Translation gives CASNRVSQETQYF.

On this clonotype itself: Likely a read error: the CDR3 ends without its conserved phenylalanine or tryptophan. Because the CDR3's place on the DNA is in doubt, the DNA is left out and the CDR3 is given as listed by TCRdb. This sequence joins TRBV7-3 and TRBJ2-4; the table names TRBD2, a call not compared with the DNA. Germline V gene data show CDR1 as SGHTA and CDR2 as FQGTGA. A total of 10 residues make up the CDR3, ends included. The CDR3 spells CASSLRLPGP.

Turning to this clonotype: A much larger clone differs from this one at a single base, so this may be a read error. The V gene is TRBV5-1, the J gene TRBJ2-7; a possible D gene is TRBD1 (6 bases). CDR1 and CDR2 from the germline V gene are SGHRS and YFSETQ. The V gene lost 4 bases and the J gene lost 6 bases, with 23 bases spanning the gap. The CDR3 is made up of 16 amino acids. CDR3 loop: CASSPGDTSPWGEQYF. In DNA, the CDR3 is TGCGCCAGCAGCCCAGGGGATACATCCCCTTGGGGCGAGCAGTACTTC.

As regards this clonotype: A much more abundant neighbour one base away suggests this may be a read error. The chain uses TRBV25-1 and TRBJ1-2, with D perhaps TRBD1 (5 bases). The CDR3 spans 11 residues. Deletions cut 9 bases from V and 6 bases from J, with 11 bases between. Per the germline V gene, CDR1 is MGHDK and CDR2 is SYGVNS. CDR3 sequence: CASGDENGYTF. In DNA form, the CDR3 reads TGTGCCAGTGGGGACGAGAATGGCTACACCTTC.

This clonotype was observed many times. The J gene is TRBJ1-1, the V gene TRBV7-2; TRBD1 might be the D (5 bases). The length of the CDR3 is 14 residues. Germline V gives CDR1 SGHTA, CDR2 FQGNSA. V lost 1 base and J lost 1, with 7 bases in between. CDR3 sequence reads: CASSLGQGNTEAFF. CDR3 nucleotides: TGTGCCAGCAGCTTAGGGCAGGGGAACACTGAAGCTTTCTTT.

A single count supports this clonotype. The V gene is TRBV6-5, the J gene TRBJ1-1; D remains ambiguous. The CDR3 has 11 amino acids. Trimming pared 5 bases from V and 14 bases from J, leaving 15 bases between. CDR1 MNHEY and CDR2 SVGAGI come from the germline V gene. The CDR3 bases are TGTGCCAGCAGTCCCGGCAGGTTGGAGTTCTTT. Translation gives CASSPGRLEFF.

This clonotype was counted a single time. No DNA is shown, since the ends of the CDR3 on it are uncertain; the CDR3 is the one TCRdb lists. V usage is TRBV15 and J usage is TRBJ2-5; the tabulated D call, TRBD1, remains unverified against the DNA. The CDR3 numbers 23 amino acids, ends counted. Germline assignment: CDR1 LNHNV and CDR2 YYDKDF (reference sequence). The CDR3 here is CATSSYSGTGNEKLFFGSGTQYF.

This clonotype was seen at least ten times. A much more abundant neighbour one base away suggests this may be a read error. As DNA, the CDR3 is TGTGCCTGCACCGACAGTTACCCATCCTACGAGCAGTACTTC. This encodes CACTDSYPSYEQYF. The chain carries TRBV6-1 and TRBJ2-7; TRBD1 is a possible D gene (5 bases). V was pared by 11 bases and J by 1 base, with 18 bases between. The CDR3 is 14 amino acids. CDR1 and CDR2 (germline): MNHNS, SASEGT.

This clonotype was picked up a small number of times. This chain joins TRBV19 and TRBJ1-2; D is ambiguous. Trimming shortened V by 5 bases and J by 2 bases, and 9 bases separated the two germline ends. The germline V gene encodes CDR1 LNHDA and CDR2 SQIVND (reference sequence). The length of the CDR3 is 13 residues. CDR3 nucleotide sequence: TGTGCCAGTAGTCCCGGACGGAACTATGGCTACACCTTC. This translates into CASSPGRNYGYTF.

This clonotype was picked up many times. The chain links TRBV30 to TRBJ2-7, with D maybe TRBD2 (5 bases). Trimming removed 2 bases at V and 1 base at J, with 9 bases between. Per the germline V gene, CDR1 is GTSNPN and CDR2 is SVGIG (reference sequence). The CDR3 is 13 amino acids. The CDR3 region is CAWSPDYSYEQYF. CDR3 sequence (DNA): TGTGCCTGGAGTCCAGACTATTCCTACGAGCAGTACTTC.

The CDR3 sequence: CASSGDNNEQYF. The CDR3 DNA is TGTGCCAGCAGTGGGGACAACAACGAGCAGTACTTC. The chain is built from TRBV28 and TRBJ2-7, with D perhaps matching TRBD1 (6 bases). The CDR3 covers 12 residues. The germline V and J ends were trimmed by 5 bases and 5 bases, with 10 bases remaining between them. The germline V gene has CDR1 MDHEN and CDR2 SYDVKM.

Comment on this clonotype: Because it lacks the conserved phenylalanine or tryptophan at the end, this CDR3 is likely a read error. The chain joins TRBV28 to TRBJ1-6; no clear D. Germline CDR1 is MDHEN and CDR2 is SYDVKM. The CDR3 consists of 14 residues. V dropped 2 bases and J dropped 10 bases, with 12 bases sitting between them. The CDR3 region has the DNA TGTGCCAGCAGTTTAGGAATGGAAGGGTCACCCCTCCACCTT. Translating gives CASSLGMEGSPLHL.

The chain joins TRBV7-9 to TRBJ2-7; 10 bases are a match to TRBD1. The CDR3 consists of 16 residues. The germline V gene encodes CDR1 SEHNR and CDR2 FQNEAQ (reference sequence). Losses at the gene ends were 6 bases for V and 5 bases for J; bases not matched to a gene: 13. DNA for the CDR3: TGTGCCAGCAGTTACGGGGACAGGGGCCTCCTAGACGAGCAGTACTTC. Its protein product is CASSYGDRGLLDEQYF.